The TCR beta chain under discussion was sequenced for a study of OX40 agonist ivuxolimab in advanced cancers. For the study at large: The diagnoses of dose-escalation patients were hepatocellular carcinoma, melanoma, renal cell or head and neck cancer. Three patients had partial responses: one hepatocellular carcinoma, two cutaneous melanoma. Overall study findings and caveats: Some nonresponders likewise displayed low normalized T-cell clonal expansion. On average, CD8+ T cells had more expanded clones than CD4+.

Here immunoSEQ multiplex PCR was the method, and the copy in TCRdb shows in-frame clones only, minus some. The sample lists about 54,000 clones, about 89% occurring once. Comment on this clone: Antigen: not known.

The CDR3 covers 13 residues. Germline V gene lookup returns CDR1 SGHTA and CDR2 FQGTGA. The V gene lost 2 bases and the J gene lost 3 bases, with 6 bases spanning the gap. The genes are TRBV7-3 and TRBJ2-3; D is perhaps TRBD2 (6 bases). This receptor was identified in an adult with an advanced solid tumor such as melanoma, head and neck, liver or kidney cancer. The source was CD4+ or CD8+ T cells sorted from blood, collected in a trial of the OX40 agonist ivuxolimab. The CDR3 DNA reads TGTGCCAGCAGCTTAGGGGGGACAGATACGCAGTATTTT. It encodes CASSLGGTDTQYF. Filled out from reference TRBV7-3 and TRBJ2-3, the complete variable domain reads GAGVSQTPSNKVTEKGKYVELRCDPISGHTALYWYRQSLGQGPEFLIYFQGTGAADDSGLPNDRFFAVRPEGSVSTLKIQRTERGDSAVYLCASSLGGTDTQYFGPGTRLTVL.